What follows describes a single T cell receptor (beta chain). The specificity of this receptor is unknown. Per-base quality was not reported, and no clone a single base away is much larger than it. The CDR3, from cysteine to phenylalanine, totals 15 residues. Only CDR3 DNA remains: 45 bases, in frame from the first base. V is pruned by 3 bases and J by 4 bases, leaving 7 bases of the junction without a gene match. The germline V gene gives CDR1 as SGDLS and CDR2 as YYNGEE. The data originate from a study of cytomegalovirus exposure and HLA in healthy donors (TCRdb year 2017). The study in broad terms: An earlier analysis of approximately 550 of the donors reported more than 250 Gb of sequence data and about 100 million unique TCR beta sequences from roughly 200 million T cells. About 280 gigabases of sequencing data and tens of millions of unique TCR sequences made up an early release that covered approximately 620 HLA-typed donors. Of the roughly 400 genotyped donors, over 65% fell in the genetic ancestry cluster associated with self-reported Caucasian donors. The study aimed to test whether signatures of past pathogen exposure could be identified by cataloging public T cell receptors. The study profiled the T cell repertoires of about 640 subjects by immunosequencing and related them to cytomegalovirus serostatus. Along with the approximately 700-subject first cohort, a separate validation cohort of over a hundred different subjects was used. The study combined high-throughput TCR immunosequencing, statistical association of individual TCRs with disease status, and machine learning to predict cytomegalovirus infection status. To study patterns of TCR occurrence, a later analysis re-analyzed previously published TCR beta repertoires from 666 donors and added high-resolution HLA genotyping. In the later analysis, no new phenotypic data were used to find candidate immune exposures; instead, reliance was placed on TCR beta sequences and their occurrence across donors. An earlier analysis of some 600 of the donors applied high-throughput TCR beta sequencing to assess whether each TCR beta V gene segment acted as functional or pseudogenic. Donor age, sex, ethnicity and CMV serostatus were compiled together with the repertoire data. A later genetic analysis used genome-wide SNP genotypes for about three fifths of the roughly 700 donors, treating that subset as a discovery cohort. All discovery cohort repertoires had been generated on a single sequencing platform. HLA typing covered class I and class II loci at four-digit resolution. Typing coverage varied by locus: roughly 629-640 donors for A, B, C, DRB1 and DQB1; 500 to 550 for DQA1; around 610 for DPA1; roughly 450 for DPB1. Four or five DR-DQ haplotypes were handled as single units for association and clustering because linkage in the cohort was strong. Among some 400 genotyped donors of the cohort, an average of about 240,000 unique TCR beta nucleotide sequences were sequenced per donor, around 20% of them non-productive.

Library method: the immunoSEQ multiplex PCR assay. For the multiplex PCR, a mixture combining 60 forward primers for TCR Vbeta segments and 13 reverse primers for TCR Jbeta segments was used. A multiplex PCR assay on genomic DNA amplified the CDR3 region of rearranged TCR beta genes. Amplified TCR beta libraries were sequenced as 87-base-pair reads on the Illumina HiSeq System. On the study's bioinformatics: In a later analysis, some 80 million unique TCR beta chains were counted across the approximately 670 repertoires, and roughly 11 million of these chains were shared by at least two donors. To remove PCR and sequencing errors, raw reads were error-corrected and collapsed into unique sequences using a nearest-neighbor algorithm that merged closely related sequences. Alignment of CDR3 sequences to IMGT reference sequences was used to assign V, D and J gene segments. For a sequence to be retained, a match of at least six nucleotides was required to both a V gene segment and a J gene segment. A rearrangement was called productive if the CDR3 had no stop codons and remained in frame with V and J, and every other rearrangement was called non-productive. Following IMGT convention, CDR3 was defined as the stretch from the second conserved V-encoded cysteine up to the conserved J-encoded phenylalanine. Sequences without an unambiguous match to a single V gene segment were excluded from the earlier analysis of about 600 of the donors. An earlier analysis of a few hundred of the donors called V segments functional above 56.7% productive rearrangements and segregating when the between-donor standard deviation exceeded 5%. A statistical classification framework was developed to diagnose cytomegalovirus status using the catalog of TCR beta chain sequences. In a later analysis, V and J genes were assigned by comparing TCR nucleotide sequences against IMGT/GENE-DB human TR gene sequences. Using the TCRdist pipeline, a later analysis assigned CDR3 sequences along with most-parsimonious VDJ recombination scenarios. A later analysis defined each TCR beta chain by its CDR3 amino acid sequence plus V-gene family, and excluded reads lacking a unique V-gene family. A later analysis removed 592 highly shared, low-generation-probability nucleotide sequences to deal with suspected cross-contamination and a sequencing artifact. A later analysis calculated a clonal expansion index for each public chain from normalized within-repertoire ranks of inferred template counts. Generation probabilities in a later analysis came from a VDJ recombination model fitted to out-of-frame rearrangements, and those results were checked against IGoR. A later analysis scored TCR-TCR, TCR-HLA and TCR-CMV co-occurrence with hypergeometric tests, applying a repertoire-size bias correction to TCR pairs. False discovery rates were estimated in a later analysis by permuting HLA or CMV assignments 20 times. In a later analysis, co-occurring TCRs were grouped using DBSCAN, with TCRdist sequence similarity added in when clustering inside HLA-allele-positive subsets. For co-occurrence clustering, repertoires with fewer than 30,000 or more than 120,000 public chains were excluded, along with 4 to 6 repertoires with anomalous nucleotide sharing. The table comes from immuneACCESS by way of TCRdb, which keeps in-frame sequences with V and J called. Part of the clones is missing from these tables; in studies checked, under half for an unresolved V gene and the rest for unknown reasons. V, J and clone size were drawn from that table, and D and trimming were deduced from the DNA. This sample comprises more than 200,000 clones, 65% to 80% of them detected only once. 0.22% of the sample is taken by the ten largest.

Points the paper makes about the study in general: The authors suggested that the approach could potentially be generalized to other disease states and immunological phenotypes. Across donors, most TCR sequences were observed very rarely, whereas some public TCRs were present in many individuals. Specific HLA alleles were associated with over 15,000 TCR beta sequences at a false discovery rate of 0.05 in a later analysis. In a later analysis, most CMV-associated TCR beta chains were found to appear HLA-restricted, with HLA associations seemingly driven largely by CMV exposure. CMV serostatus was the only immune exposure information available for the cohort. The classifier was reported to diagnose cytomegalovirus status with high specificity and sensitivity in both the original and validation cohorts. An association between a missense DCLRE1C variant and V-gene and J-gene trimming of TCR beta chains was found in a later genetic analysis and replicated in an independent cohort. Because HLA typing was missing for some donors at each locus, association tests included only the typed subset. A further reported finding was that TCR beta sequences accurately predicted the HLA-A and HLA-B alleles for most subjects in the first cohort. In vitro tests confirmed that three of the cytomegalovirus-associated TCR beta chains recognize cytomegalovirus antigens. According to a later analysis, parvovirus B19, influenza, CMV and Epstein-Barr virus appeared linked to several top co-occurrence clusters. In a later analysis, the rate of TCR association differed among HLA loci, with DRB1 alleles having the most associated TCRs and HLA-C alleles having the fewest. The 87-base-pair reads could not distinguish some IMGT-functional V segments, including TRBV6-2 and TRBV6-3, so those segments were excluded. In a later analysis, HLA-associated TCR beta chains were found to be more clonally expanded and to have lower generation probabilities than equally common non-associated chains. The earlier analysis of 450 to 700 of the donors excluded seventeen rarely observed V segments, including chromosome 9 orphons, because counts were too low. Only TCR beta chains were sequenced in this cohort, and the absence of alpha or paired-chain data limited detectable features. The study listed 170 or so TCR beta chains as associated with cytomegalovirus. Sequencing depth was assumed to be roughly uniform across donors in the presence/absence analyses, though that assumption may not hold. Assigning TCR associations to individual alleles was difficult when HLA alleles, especially DR and DQ, strongly co-occurred. The sequencing pipeline was judged likely to have produced a cluster of highly shared sequence variants as a technical artifact. Linkage disequilibrium might explain the correlated functional status among segregating V segments, but an unknown experimental factor could not be excluded. According to a later genetic analysis, donors in an Asian-associated ancestry cluster had fewer N-insertions in productive TCRs than the approximately 650-donor mean. An earlier analysis of approximately 530 of the donors showed that most TCR beta V segments appeared in productive rearrangements either about 87% or about 30% of the time, which broadly matched IMGT annotations.

The cohort comprised some 730 healthy bone marrow donors. At the time of sampling, every cohort member was nominally healthy, though immune exposures that went unrecorded were likely present. The donor was CMV seronegative and belonged to the group of more than 300 seronegative cohort members. Each donor provided a peripheral blood sample, and peripheral blood mononuclear cells were used for TCR beta sequencing. The Qiagen DNeasy Blood Extraction Kit was used to extract genomic DNA from the blood cell samples. This clonotype was obtained from a girl aged 2-10 years in good health and CMV-seronegative. The sample was PBMCs. This receptor chain uses TRBV9 and TRBJ2-5, with 9 bases matching TRBD1. In nucleotide form, the sequence is TGTGCCAGCAGCGGACGAACAGGGGGCTTAGAGACCCAGTACTTC. It translates to CASSGRTGGLETQYF.